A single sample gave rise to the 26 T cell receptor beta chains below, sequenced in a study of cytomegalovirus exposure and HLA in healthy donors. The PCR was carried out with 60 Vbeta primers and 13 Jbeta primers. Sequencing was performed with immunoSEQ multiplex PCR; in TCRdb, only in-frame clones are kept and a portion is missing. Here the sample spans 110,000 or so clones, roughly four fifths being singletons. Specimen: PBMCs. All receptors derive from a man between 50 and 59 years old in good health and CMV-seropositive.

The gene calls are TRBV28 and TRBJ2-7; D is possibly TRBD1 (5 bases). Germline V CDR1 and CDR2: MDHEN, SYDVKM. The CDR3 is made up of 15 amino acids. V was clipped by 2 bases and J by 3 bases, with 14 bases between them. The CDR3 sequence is CASSLRGRAIYEQYF. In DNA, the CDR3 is TGTGCCAGCAGTTTAAGGGGTCGGGCGATCTACGAGCAGTACTTC.

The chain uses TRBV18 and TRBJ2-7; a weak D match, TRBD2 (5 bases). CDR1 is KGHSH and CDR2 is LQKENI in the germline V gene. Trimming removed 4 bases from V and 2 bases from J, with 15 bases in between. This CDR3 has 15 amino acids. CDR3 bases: TGTGCCAGCTCACTACCGGGGAGCGGAACCTACGAGCAGTACTTC. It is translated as CASSLPGSGTYEQYF.

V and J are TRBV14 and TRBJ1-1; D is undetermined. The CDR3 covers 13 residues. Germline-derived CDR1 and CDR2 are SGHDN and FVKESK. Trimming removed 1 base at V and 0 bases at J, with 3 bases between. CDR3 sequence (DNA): TGTGCCAGCAGCCAAGCCGTGAACACTGAAGCTTTCTTT. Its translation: CASSQAVNTEAFF.

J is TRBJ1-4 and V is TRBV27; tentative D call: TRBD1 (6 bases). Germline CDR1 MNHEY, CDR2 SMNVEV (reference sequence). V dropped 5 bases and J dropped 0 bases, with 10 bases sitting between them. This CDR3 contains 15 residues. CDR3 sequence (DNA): TGTGCCAGCAGTCCCTCAGGGGCAACTAATGAAAAACTGTTTTTT. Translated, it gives CASSPSGATNEKLFF.

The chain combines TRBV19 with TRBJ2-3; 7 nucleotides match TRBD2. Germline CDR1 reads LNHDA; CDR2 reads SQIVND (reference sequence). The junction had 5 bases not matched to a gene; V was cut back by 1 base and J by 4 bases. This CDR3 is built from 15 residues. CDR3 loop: CASSIVPGGADTQYF. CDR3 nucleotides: TGTGCCAGTAGTATAGTACCGGGAGGCGCAGATACGCAGTATTTT.

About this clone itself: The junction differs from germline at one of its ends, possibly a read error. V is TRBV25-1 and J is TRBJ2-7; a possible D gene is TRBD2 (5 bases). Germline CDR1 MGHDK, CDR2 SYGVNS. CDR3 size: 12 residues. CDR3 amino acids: CVSSERGYEQYF. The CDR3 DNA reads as TGTGTCAGCAGTGAACGGGGCTACGAGCAGTACTTC.

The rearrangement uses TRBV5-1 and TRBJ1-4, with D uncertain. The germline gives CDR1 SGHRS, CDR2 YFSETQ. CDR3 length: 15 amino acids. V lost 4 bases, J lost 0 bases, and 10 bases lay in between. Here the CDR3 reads CASSPGSATNEKLFF. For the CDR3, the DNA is TGCGCCAGCAGCCCGGGGTCTGCAACTAATGAAAAACTGTTTTTT.

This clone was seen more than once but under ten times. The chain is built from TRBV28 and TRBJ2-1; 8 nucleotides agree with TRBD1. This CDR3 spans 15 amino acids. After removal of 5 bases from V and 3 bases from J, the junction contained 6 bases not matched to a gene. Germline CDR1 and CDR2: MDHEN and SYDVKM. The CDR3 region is CASSPGQGIYNEQFF. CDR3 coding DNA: TGTGCCAGCAGTCCCGGACAGGGCATCTACAATGAGCAGTTCTTC.

CDR3 nucleotide sequence: TGTGCCAGTAGTATTAACGGGGAAACCACAGATACGCAGTATTTT. It is translated as CASSINGETTDTQYF. The genes are TRBV19 and TRBJ2-3, with a weak D call TRBD2 (5 bases). This CDR3 comprises 15 residues. Per germline, CDR1 LNHDA and CDR2 SQIVND (reference sequence). V was shortened by 3 bases and J by 2 bases, with 12 bases between the two germline ends. Looking up the rest from reference TRBV19 and TRBJ2-3 gives the full variable domain: DGGITQSPKYLFRKEGQNVTLSCEQNLNHDAMYWYRQDPGQGLRLIYYSQIVNDFQKGDIAEGYSVSREKKESFPLTVTSAQKNPTAFYLCASSINGETTDTQYFGPGTRLTVL.

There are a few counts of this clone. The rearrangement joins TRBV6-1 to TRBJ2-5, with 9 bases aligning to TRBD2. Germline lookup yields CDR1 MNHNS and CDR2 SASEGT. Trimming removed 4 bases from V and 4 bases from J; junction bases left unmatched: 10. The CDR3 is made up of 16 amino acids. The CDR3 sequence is CASSGWGREGRETQYF. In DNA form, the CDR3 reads TGTGCCAGCAGTGGGTGGGGGCGGGAGGGCCGAGAGACCCAGTACTTC.

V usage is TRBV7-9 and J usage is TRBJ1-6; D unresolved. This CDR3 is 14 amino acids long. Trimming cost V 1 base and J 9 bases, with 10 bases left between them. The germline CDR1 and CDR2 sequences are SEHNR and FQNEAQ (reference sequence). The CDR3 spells CASSLGGILSPLHF. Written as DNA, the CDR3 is TGTGCCAGCAGCTTAGGAGGGATTCTTTCACCCCTCCACTTT.

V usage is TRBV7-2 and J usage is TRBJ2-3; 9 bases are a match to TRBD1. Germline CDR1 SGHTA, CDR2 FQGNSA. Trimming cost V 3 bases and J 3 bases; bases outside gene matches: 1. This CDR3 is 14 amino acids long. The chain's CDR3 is CASSFDRGTDTQYF. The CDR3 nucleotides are TGTGCCAGCAGCTTTGACAGGGGGACAGATACGCAGTATTTT.

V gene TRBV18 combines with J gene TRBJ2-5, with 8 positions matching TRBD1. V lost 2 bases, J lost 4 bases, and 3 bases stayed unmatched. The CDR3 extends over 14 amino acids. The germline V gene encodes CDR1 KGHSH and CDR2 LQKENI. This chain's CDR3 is CASSPNTGGETQYF. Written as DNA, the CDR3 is TGTGCCAGCTCACCAAATACAGGGGGAGAGACCCAGTACTTC.

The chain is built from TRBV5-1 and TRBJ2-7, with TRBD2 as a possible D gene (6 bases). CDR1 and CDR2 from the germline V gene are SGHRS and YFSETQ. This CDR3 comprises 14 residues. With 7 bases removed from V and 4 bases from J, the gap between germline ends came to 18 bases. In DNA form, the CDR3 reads TGCGCCAGCCGGACTGCCCCGGGGGTTTACGAGCAGTACTTC. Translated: CASRTAPGVYEQYF.

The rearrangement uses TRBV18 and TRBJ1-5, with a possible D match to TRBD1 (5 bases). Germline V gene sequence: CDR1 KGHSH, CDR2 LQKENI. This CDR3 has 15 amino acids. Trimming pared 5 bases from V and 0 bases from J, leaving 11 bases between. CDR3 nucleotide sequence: TGTGCCAGCTCAAAAGGACAAGCTAGCAATCAGCCCCAGCATTTT. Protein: CASSKGQASNQPQHF.

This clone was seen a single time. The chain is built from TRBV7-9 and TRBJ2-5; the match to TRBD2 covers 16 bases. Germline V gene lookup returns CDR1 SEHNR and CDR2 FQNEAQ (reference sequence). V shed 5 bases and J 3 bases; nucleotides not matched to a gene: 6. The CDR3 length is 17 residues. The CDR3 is CASSRGLAGGPEETQYF. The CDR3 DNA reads TGTGCCAGCAGCCGGGGACTAGCGGGGGGGCCGGAAGAGACCCAGTACTTC.

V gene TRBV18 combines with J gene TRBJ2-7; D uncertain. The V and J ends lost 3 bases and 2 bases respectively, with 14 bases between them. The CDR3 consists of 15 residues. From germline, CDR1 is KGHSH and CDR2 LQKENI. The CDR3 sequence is CASSPQSKYAYEQYF. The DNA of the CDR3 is TGTGCCAGCTCACCTCAATCTAAGTATGCCTACGAGCAGTACTTC.

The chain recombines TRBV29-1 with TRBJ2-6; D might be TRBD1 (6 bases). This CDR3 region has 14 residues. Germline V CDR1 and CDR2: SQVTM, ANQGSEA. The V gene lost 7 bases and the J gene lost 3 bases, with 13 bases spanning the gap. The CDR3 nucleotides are TGCAGCGACAGGGCCTTAGATGGGGCCAACGTCCTGACTTTC. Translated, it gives CSDRALDGANVLTF. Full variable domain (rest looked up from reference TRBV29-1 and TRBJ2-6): SAVISQKPSRDICQRGTSLTIQCQVDSQVTMMFWYRQQPGQSLTLIATANQGSEATYESGFVIDKFPISRPNLTFSTLTVSNMSPEDSSIYLCSDRALDGANVLTFGAGSRLTVL.

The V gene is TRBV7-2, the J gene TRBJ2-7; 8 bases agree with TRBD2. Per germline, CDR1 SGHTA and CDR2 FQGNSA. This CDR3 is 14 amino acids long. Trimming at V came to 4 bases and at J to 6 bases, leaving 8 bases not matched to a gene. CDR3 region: CASSSPGLVREQYF. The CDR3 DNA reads TGTGCCAGCAGCTCCCCGGGACTAGTCCGCGAGCAGTACTTC. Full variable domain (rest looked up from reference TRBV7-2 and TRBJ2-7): GAGVSQSPSNKVTEKGKDVELRCDPISGHTALYWYRQSLGQGLEFLIYFQGNSAPDKSGLPSDRFSAERTGGSVSTLTIQRTQQEDSAVYLCASSSPGLVREQYFGPGTRLTVT.

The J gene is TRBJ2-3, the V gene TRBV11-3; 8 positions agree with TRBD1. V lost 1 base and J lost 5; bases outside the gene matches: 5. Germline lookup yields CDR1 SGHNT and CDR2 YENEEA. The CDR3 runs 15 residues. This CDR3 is CASSLAGRGQDTQYF. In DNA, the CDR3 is TGTGCCAGCAGCTTAGCGGGCAGGGGGCAAGATACGCAGTATTTT. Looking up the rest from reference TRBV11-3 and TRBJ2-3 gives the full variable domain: EAGVVQSPRYKIIEKKQPVAFWCNPISGHNTLYWYLQNLGQGPELLIRYENEEAVDDSQLPKDRFSAERLKGVDSTLKIQPAELGDSAVYLCASSLAGRGQDTQYFGPGTRLTVL.

CDR3 amino acids: CASAHRGLGETQYF. The CDR3 DNA reads TGTGCCAGCGCCCACAGGGGGCTGGGTGAGACCCAGTACTTC. This chain uses TRBV27 with TRBJ2-5; 9 nucleotides line up with TRBD1. There are 14 residues in the CDR3. CDR1 and CDR2 from the germline V gene are MNHEY and SMNVEV (reference sequence). Unmatched junction bases numbered 9, after V lost 8 bases and J lost 5 bases.

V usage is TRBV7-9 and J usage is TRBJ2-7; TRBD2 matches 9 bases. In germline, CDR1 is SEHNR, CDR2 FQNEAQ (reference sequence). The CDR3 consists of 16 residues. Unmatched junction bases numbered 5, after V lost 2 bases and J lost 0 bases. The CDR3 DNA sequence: TGTGCCAGCAGCTTACGAGCGGGGGGTTTCTCCTACGAGCAGTACTTC. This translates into CASSLRAGGFSYEQYF.

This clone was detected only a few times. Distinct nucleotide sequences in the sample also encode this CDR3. This chain's CDR3 is CASKLPSSYEQYF. The CDR3 nucleotides read TGCGCCAGCAAACTGCCGAGCTCCTACGAGCAGTACTTC. J is TRBJ2-7 and V is TRBV5-1; no clear D. Germline loops: CDR1 SGHRS, CDR2 YFSETQ. The CDR3 runs 13 residues. V was pared by 6 bases and J by 0 bases, with 10 bases between.

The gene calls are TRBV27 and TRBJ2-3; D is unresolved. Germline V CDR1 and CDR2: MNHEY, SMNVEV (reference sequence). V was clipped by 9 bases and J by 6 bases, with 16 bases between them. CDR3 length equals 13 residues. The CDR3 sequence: CASGTSSRDTQYF. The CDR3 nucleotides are TGTGCCAGTGGAACATCGAGCAGGGATACGCAGTATTTT.

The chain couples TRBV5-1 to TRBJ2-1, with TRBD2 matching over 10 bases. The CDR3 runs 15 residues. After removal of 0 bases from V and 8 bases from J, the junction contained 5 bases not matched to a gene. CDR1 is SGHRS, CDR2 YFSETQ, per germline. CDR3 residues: CASSLASGREHEQFF. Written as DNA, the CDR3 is TGCGCCAGCAGCTTGGCGAGCGGGAGGGAACATGAGCAGTTCTTC. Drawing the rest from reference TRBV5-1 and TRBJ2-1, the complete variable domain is KAGVTQTPRYLIKTRGQQVTLSCSPISGHRSVSWYQQTPGQGLQFLFEYFSETQRNKGNFPGRFSGRQFSNSRSEMNVSTLELGDSALYLCASSLASGREHEQFFGPGTRLTVL.

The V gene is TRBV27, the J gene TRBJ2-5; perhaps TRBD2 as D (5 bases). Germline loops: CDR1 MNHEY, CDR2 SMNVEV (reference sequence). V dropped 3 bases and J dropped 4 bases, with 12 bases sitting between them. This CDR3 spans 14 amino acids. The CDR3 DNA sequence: TGTGCCAGCAGTTTTATGAGAGGAGGAGAGACCCAGTACTTC. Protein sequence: CASSFMRGGETQYF.